Each of the 4 T cell receptor beta chains below was sequenced from the same sample in a study of OX40 agonist ivuxolimab in advanced cancers. Libraries were prepared by immunoSEQ multiplex PCR; TCRdb keeps only in-frame clonotypes and omits some of them. This sample yields around 100,000 clones, of which 85% to 95% are seen a single time; 0.5% to 0.65% belongs to the top ten. The sequencing used CD4+ or CD8+ T cells sorted from blood, collected in a trial of the OX40 agonist ivuxolimab. Receptors originate from an adult with an advanced solid tumor such as melanoma, head and neck, liver or kidney cancer.

In the case of this clone: At one end the junction does not follow the germline gene, possibly because of a read error. The rearrangement joins TRBV30 to TRBJ1-3; the D is unclear. Germline V gene sequence: CDR1 GTSNPN, CDR2 SVGIG (reference sequence). The CDR3 has 14 residues. The CDR3 DNA reads as TGTGCCTGGGGTGTAAGCAGTACGAGAAACACCATATATTTT. Translating it yields CAWGVSSTRNTIYF.

The rearrangement links TRBV6-4 to TRBJ2-7; D possibly corresponds to TRBD1 (5 bases). Trimming left V 4 bases short and J 6 bases short, with 13 bases between. This CDR3 is built from 13 residues. Germline loops: CDR1 MRHNA, CDR2 SNTAGT. As DNA, the CDR3 is TGTGCCAGCAGTGTCCCAATTAGGGGCGAGCAGTACTTC. Translated: CASSVPIRGEQYF.

The rearrangement joins TRBV5-1 to TRBJ2-3, with 8 bases identical to TRBD2. Per the germline V gene, CDR1 is SGHRS and CDR2 is YFSETQ. The CDR3 runs 13 residues. Trimming took 4 bases from V and 7 from J; bases not matched to a gene: 5. The CDR3 loop reads CASSSGSSYTQYF. For the CDR3, the DNA is TGCGCCAGCAGCAGCGGGAGCTCATATACGCAGTATTTT.

The rearrangement uses TRBV4-1 and TRBJ1-3, with 8 bases that match TRBD1. The V and J ends lost 4 bases and 4 bases, in that order; junction bases with no gene match: 9. CDR3 length: 16 amino acids. Germline V gene sequence: CDR1 MGHRA, CDR2 YSYEKL. The CDR3 protein is CASSRQMDRVGNTIYF. CDR3 DNA sequence: TGCGCCAGCAGCCGACAAATGGACAGGGTCGGAAACACCATATATTTT.